A single sample is the source of the 22 T cell receptor beta chains below, sequenced in a study of PD-1 blockade in classical Hodgkin lymphoma. TCRdb keeps only in-frame clones here, not all; method: immunoSEQ multiplex PCR. The sample carries tens of thousands of clones, 85% to 90% recorded once. Autologous stem cell transplantation was followed by relapse in every patient, and brentuximab vedotin exposure varied. The starting material was peripheral blood mononuclear cells (PBMCs), obtained before the second cycle of nivolumab. These receptors were obtained from a human donor with classical Hodgkin lymphoma.

V and J are TRBV28 and TRBJ1-5; TRBD1 agrees at 9 bases. Germline lookup yields CDR1 MDHEN and CDR2 SYDVKM. The junction had 6 bases not matched to a gene; V was cut back by 6 bases and J by 6 bases. The CDR3 is made up of 14 amino acids. The DNA of the CDR3 is TGTGCCAGCAGCGCTGGACAGGGGCGTCAGCCCCAGCATTTT. This translates into CASSAGQGRQPQHF.

This sequence joins TRBV5-8 and TRBJ2-7; possibly TRBD1 for D (5 bases). The V and J ends lost 1 base and 4 bases respectively, with 6 bases between them. Germline V gene lookup returns CDR1 SGHTS and CDR2 YDEGEE. This CDR3 region has 12 residues. CDR3 loop: CASSLWTYEQYF. CDR3 nucleotide sequence: TGTGCCAGCAGCTTGTGGACATACGAGCAGTACTTC. Filled out from reference TRBV5-8 and TRBJ2-7, the complete variable domain reads EAGVTQSPTHLIKTRGQQATLRCSPISGHTSVYWYQQALGLGLQFLLWYDEGEERNRGNFPPRFSGRQFPNYSSELNVNALELEDSALYLCASSLWTYEQYFGPGTRLTVT.

The CDR3 DNA reads as TGTGCCAGCAGTGAAACCTCGTCGAGGGTGTACGAGCAGTACTTC. Encoded protein: CASSETSSRVYEQYF. V usage is TRBV6-1 and J usage is TRBJ2-7, with D possibly matching TRBD2 (5 bases). Germline V gene data show CDR1 as MNHNS and CDR2 as SASEGT. CDR3 length equals 15 residues. V lost 2 bases, J lost 4 bases, and 15 bases lay in between.

This sequence joins TRBV5-6 and TRBJ1-2, with D perhaps TRBD1 (5 bases). V was clipped by 0 bases and J by 8 bases, with 14 bases between them. Germline V CDR1 and CDR2: SGHDT, YYEEEE. CDR3 length equals 14 residues. The CDR3 is CASSLDLGTGGYTF. DNA of the CDR3: TGTGCCAGCAGCTTGGACCTGGGGACGGGCGGCTACACCTTC.

This clone was observed a single time. The genes are TRBV5-4 and TRBJ1-2; D call uncertain. Germline V gene sequence: CDR1 SGHNT, CDR2 YYREEE (reference sequence). This CDR3 comprises 17 residues. The V and J ends lost 3 bases and 0 bases respectively, with 18 bases between them. CDR3 sequence: CASSSRAEAPANYGYTF. The CDR3 bases are TGTGCCAGCAGCTCCCGTGCCGAGGCACCCGCTAACTATGGCTACACCTTC.

This clone was detected only once. This chain uses TRBV7-9 with TRBJ2-3, with TRBD1 identical over 7 bases. Germline CDR1 reads SEHNR; CDR2 reads FQNEAQ (reference sequence). The CDR3 consists of 15 residues. V lost 5 bases to trimming and J lost 5 bases; unmatched junction nucleotides: 10. The DNA for the CDR3 is TGTGCCAGCAGCCCAGCTCGGACAGGTTTAGATACGCAGTATTTT. Its translation is CASSPARTGLDTQYF. Using reference TRBV7-9 and TRBJ2-3 for the parts outside the CDR3, the full variable domain is DTGVSQNPRHKITKRGQNVTFRCDPISEHNRLYWYRQTLGQGPEFLTYFQNEAQLEKSRLLSDRFSAERPKGSFSTLEIQRTEQGDSAMYLCASSPARTGLDTQYFGPGTRLTVL.

The chain couples TRBV5-1 to TRBJ2-7; D is possibly TRBD2 (7 bases). Germline CDR1 reads SGHRS; CDR2 reads YFSETQ. There are 15 residues in the CDR3. V lost 6 bases and J lost 3, with 19 bases in between. This chain's CDR3 is CASTTRGSGDYEQYF. DNA for the CDR3: TGCGCCAGCACAACCAGGGGAAGCGGGGACTACGAGCAGTACTTC.

The chain carries TRBV5-1 and TRBJ2-1, with D possibly being TRBD1 (6 bases). V gave up 4 bases and J gave up 6 bases, with 20 bases separating them. Germline lookup yields CDR1 SGHRS and CDR2 YFSETQ. The CDR3 contains 16 residues. Here the CDR3 reads CASSTLTGMSGNEQFF. The CDR3 DNA follows: TGCGCCAGCAGCACTTTGACAGGTATGAGCGGCAATGAGCAGTTCTTC.

This chain links TRBV6-1 with TRBJ1-5; D gene uncertain. Germline CDR1 reads MNHNS; CDR2 reads SASEGT. CDR3 size: 13 residues. V lost 1 base to trimming and J lost 9 bases, with 10 bases between them. The CDR3 bases are TGTGCCAGCAGTGAAGTTAATGGCGGGCCCCAGCATTTT. It is translated as CASSEVNGGPQHF.

The DNA of the CDR3 is TGTGCCATCAGTGAGGGGGGGGCGAGTGAGCAGTACTTC. It yields the protein CAISEGGASEQYF. The rearrangement uses TRBV10-3 and TRBJ2-7, with D possibly TRBD2 on 7 matching bases. Trimming removed 2 bases from V and 7 bases from J, with 12 bases in between. The CDR3 length is 13 residues. Germline V CDR1 and CDR2: ENHRY, SYGVKD.

The chain has TRBV11-2 and TRBJ1-1; 7 bases are shared with TRBD1. Germline V gene sequence: CDR1 SGHAT, CDR2 FQNNGV. The CDR3 has 14 residues. With V trimmed by 3 bases and J by 1 base, 2 bases remained unmatched. The DNA of the CDR3 is TGTGCCAGCAGCTTGACAGGGACGAACACTGAAGCTTTCTTT. Protein: CASSLTGTNTEAFF. Supplemented by reference TRBV11-2 and TRBJ1-1, the full variable domain reads EAGVAQSPRYKIIEKRQSVAFWCNPISGHATLYWYQQILGQGPKLLIQFQNNGVVDDSQLPKDRFSAERLKGVDSTLKIQPAKLEDSAVYLCASSLTGTNTEAFFGQGTRLTVV.

The genes are TRBV27 and TRBJ2-3; D tentatively reads TRBD1 or TRBD2 (5 bases each). V dropped 5 bases and J dropped 0 bases, with 12 bases sitting between them. The CDR3 runs to 15 residues. CDR1 and CDR2 (germline): MNHEY, SMNVEV (reference sequence). This CDR3 reads CASSRRGASTDTQYF. The CDR3 nucleotides read TGTGCCAGCAGTCGTAGGGGAGCTAGCACAGATACGCAGTATTTT.

The chain joins TRBV6-6 to TRBJ2-2, with D maybe TRBD1 (5 bases). This CDR3 is 16 amino acids long. The germline gives CDR1 MNHNY, CDR2 SVGAGI (reference sequence). Trimming removed 4 bases at V and 4 bases at J, with 16 bases between. CDR3 region: CASSSNLQGGTGELFF. In DNA form, the CDR3 reads TGTGCCAGCAGTTCTAACCTCCAGGGCGGCACCGGGGAGCTGTTTTTT.

The chain uses TRBV19 and TRBJ1-6, with D uncertain. CDR1 and CDR2 (germline): LNHDA, SQIVND (reference sequence). Trimming stripped 4 bases from V and 11 bases from J, with 9 bases between. This CDR3 contains 12 residues. CDR3 residues: CASSSVGAPLHF. CDR3 sequence (DNA): TGTGCCAGTAGTAGTGTGGGAGCACCCCTCCACTTT. Using reference TRBV19 and TRBJ1-6 for the parts outside the CDR3, the full variable domain is DGGITQSPKYLFRKEGQNVTLSCEQNLNHDAMYWYRQDPGQGLRLIYYSQIVNDFQKGDIAEGYSVSREKKESFPLTVTSAQKNPTAFYLCASSSVGAPLHFGNGTRLTVT.

This clone has a single count. The V gene is TRBV6-6, the J gene TRBJ2-3; D is possibly TRBD2 (6 bases). The CDR3 spans 13 residues. Trimming stripped 7 bases from V and 9 bases from J, with 17 bases between. CDR1 and CDR2 (germline): MNHNY, SVGAGI (reference sequence). The CDR3 sequence is CASTHLEEGTQYF. The CDR3 DNA sequence: TGTGCCAGCACCCACTTGGAGGAGGGGACGCAGTATTTT.

The chain recombines TRBV27 with TRBJ1-1; D is uncertain. Trimming pared 4 bases from V and 2 bases from J, leaving 14 bases between. Germline CDR1 MNHEY, CDR2 SMNVEV (reference sequence). This CDR3 spans 15 amino acids. DNA for the CDR3: TGTGCCAGCAGTTCCGGTCCTGATCCCAACACTGAAGCTTTCTTT. It is translated as CASSSGPDPNTEAFF.

The table lists this clone with a few counts. The gene calls are TRBV7-6 and TRBJ2-2; 8 bases agree with TRBD1. This CDR3 has 17 amino acids. V gave up 5 bases and J gave up 4 bases; unmatched junction bases: 12. Germline V gives CDR1 SGHVS, CDR2 FNYEAQ. As DNA, the CDR3 is TGTGCCAGCAGCGAAGATTCAGGGGGCAGTATCACCGGGGAGCTGTTTTTT. Translating gives CASSEDSGGSITGELFF.

The J gene is TRBJ1-6, the V gene TRBV7-9, with TRBD1 as a possible D gene (6 bases). The CDR3 loop spans 14 amino acids. CDR1 is SEHNR and CDR2 is FQNEAQ in the germline V gene (reference sequence). V was clipped by 4 bases and J by 7 bases, with 11 bases between them. The CDR3 here is CASSSDRTNSPLHF. CDR3 DNA: TGTGCCAGCAGCTCTGACAGGACCAATTCACCCCTCCACTTT.

In its sample, this clone was seen a few times. The chain joins TRBV6-5 to TRBJ1-5; the D is unclear. Germline V lookup: CDR1 MNHEY, CDR2 SVGAGI. The V and J ends lost 1 base and 6 bases respectively, with 4 bases between them. The CDR3 extends over 12 amino acids. The CDR3 here is CASSYFSQPQHF. The CDR3 DNA sequence: TGTGCCAGCAGTTACTTTAGTCAGCCCCAGCATTTT.

The chain uses TRBV27 and TRBJ2-2; weak D call: TRBD2 (6 bases). This CDR3 has 13 amino acids. Trimming cost V 5 bases and J 7 bases, with 11 bases left between them. Germline V gene sequence: CDR1 MNHEY, CDR2 SMNVEV (reference sequence). CDR3 region: CASSPSAVGELFF. The CDR3 DNA reads as TGTGCCAGCAGTCCTAGCGCGGTCGGGGAGCTGTTTTTT.

The rearrangement uses TRBV7-9 and TRBJ2-7, with 10 bases aligning to TRBD1. The CDR3 extends over 14 amino acids. V was pared by 7 bases and J by 9 bases, with 12 bases of the junction left unmatched. In germline, CDR1 is SEHNR, CDR2 FQNEAQ (reference sequence). This CDR3 is CASTPGQGFLGQYF. In nucleotides, the CDR3 is TGTGCCAGCACCCCGGGACAGGGGTTTTTAGGGCAGTACTTC.

The rearrangement joins TRBV4-1 to TRBJ1-2; D is ambiguous. The germline V gene encodes CDR1 MGHRA and CDR2 YSYEKL. The CDR3 has 18 amino acids. Trimming left V 0 bases short and J 2 bases short, with 19 bases between. The CDR3 DNA reads TGCGCCAGCAGCCAAGAGTTTCCGGCAGCCATTACCAACTATGGCTACACCTTC. It yields the protein CASSQEFPAAITNYGYTF.